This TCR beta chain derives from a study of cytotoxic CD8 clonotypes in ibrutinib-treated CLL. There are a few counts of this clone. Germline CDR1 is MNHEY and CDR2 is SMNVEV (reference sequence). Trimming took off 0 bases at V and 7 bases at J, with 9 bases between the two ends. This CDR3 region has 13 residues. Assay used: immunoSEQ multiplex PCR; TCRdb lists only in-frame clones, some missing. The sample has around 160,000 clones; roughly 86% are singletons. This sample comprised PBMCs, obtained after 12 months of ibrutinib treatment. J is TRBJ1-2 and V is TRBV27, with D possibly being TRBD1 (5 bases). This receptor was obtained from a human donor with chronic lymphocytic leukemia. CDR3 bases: TGTGCCAGCAGTTTATCCTCCGGGGGTGGCTACACCTTC. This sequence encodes CASSLSSGGGYTF.